These 28 T cell receptor beta chains share one sample of origin, sequenced in a study of early stage breast cancer tumors. The table came from immunoSEQ multiplex PCR; TCRdb's copy has only in-frame clones and leaves some out. The table lists 40,000 to 60,000 clones, around 83% of them singletons. Sequences were obtained from blood. The receptors originated from a person aged 45-60 years with breast cancer.

This chain connects TRBV11-1 to TRBJ2-2; 7 positions match TRBD2. Germline values: CDR1 SGHAT, CDR2 FQDESV (reference sequence). V trimming: 1 base; J trimming: 7 bases; junction bases outside the gene matches: 6. CDR3 length: 15 residues. In nucleotides, the CDR3 is TGTGCCAGCAGCTTAGTCGGGAGGATGGACGGGGAGCTGTTTTTT. It specifies CASSLVGRMDGELFF.

This chain links TRBV25-1 with TRBJ1-2; TRBD1 is a possible D gene (5 bases). With 3 bases removed from V and 6 bases from J, the gap between germline ends came to 17 bases. The CDR3 is made up of 15 amino acids. Germline-derived CDR1 and CDR2 are MGHDK and SYGVNS. CDR3 sequence reads: CASSDPGLSLDGYTF. CDR3 DNA: TGTGCCAGCAGTGACCCGGGACTCTCCTTGGATGGCTACACCTTC.

A single count supports this clone. This chain links TRBV18 with TRBJ2-3; TRBD1 aligns across 10 bases. Germline CDR1 KGHSH, CDR2 LQKENI. V shed 6 bases, J shed 2 bases, and the junction held 5 bases outside the gene matches. The CDR3 covers 15 residues. The CDR3 DNA reads TGTGCCAGCTCCCAAGGGACAGGGGCCACAGATACGCAGTATTTT. Amino acids: CASSQGTGATDTQYF.

This rearrangement joins TRBV7-6 to TRBJ1-4; 10 bases match TRBD1. This CDR3 region has 15 residues. The junction had 8 bases not matched to a gene; V was cut back by 5 bases and J by 8 bases. From germline, CDR1 is SGHVS and CDR2 FNYEAQ. The CDR3 DNA sequence: TGTGCCAGCAGCCAGGGGGGGACAGGGGCGGAAAAACTGTTTTTT. This sequence encodes CASSQGGTGAEKLFF.

The rearrangement links TRBV28 to TRBJ1-2, with no clear D. This CDR3 comprises 15 residues. CDR1 is MDHEN, CDR2 SYDVKM, per germline. V lost 1 base to trimming and J lost 5 bases, with 14 bases between them. The CDR3 is CASSLSPNLYYGYTF. In DNA, the CDR3 is TGTGCCAGCAGTTTATCACCCAACCTCTATTATGGCTACACCTTC.

The J gene is TRBJ2-2, the V gene TRBV25-1; D not resolved. CDR1 and CDR2 from the germline V gene are MGHDK and SYGVNS. The CDR3 length is 15 residues. V was trimmed by 3 bases and J by 4 bases, leaving 12 bases between them. CDR3 coding DNA: TGTGCCAGCAGTGAGGTGTTACCAAGCACCGGGGAGCTGTTTTTT. Its protein product is CASSEVLPSTGELFF. Using reference TRBV25-1 and TRBJ2-2 for the parts outside the CDR3, the full variable domain is EADIYQTPRYLVIGTGKKITLECSQTMGHDKMYWYQQDPGMELHLIHYSYGVNSTEKGDLSSESTVSRIRTEHFPLTLESARPSHTSQYLCASSEVLPSTGELFFGEGSRLTVL.

The chain joins TRBV29-1 to TRBJ1-2; TRBD1 might be the D (5 bases). Germline V gene sequence: CDR1 SQVTM, CDR2 ANQGSEA. Trimming took 6 bases from V and 3 from J, leaving 14 bases between them. The CDR3 has 13 amino acids. CDR3 protein: CSVRQSIDYGYTF. The CDR3 bases are TGCAGCGTCAGACAGAGTATTGACTATGGCTACACCTTC.

This chain connects TRBV28 to TRBJ1-2; 11 nucleotides align to TRBD1. The CDR3 consists of 15 residues. Germline V gene lookup returns CDR1 MDHEN and CDR2 SYDVKM. Trimming removed 6 bases from V and 5 bases from J; junction bases left unmatched: 8. The CDR3 DNA reads as TGTGCCAGCAGGGACTCAGGACAGGGGGCTTATGGCTACACCTTC. Translated: CASRDSGQGAYGYTF.

The rearrangement joins TRBV5-1 to TRBJ2-7; 10 positions match TRBD2. CDR3 length: 14 amino acids. Losses at the gene ends were 0 bases for V and 4 bases for J; bases not matched to a gene: 1. CDR1 is SGHRS and CDR2 is YFSETQ in the germline V gene. CDR3 loop: CASSLGSGGYEQYF. The CDR3 DNA reads TGCGCCAGCAGCTTGGGTAGCGGGGGGTACGAGCAGTACTTC.

This rearrangement joins TRBV5-6 to TRBJ2-1; 9 nucleotides agree with TRBD2. Trimming at V came to 1 base and at J to 7 bases, leaving 3 bases not matched to a gene. There are 14 residues in the CDR3. Germline V gene data show CDR1 as SGHDT and CDR2 as YYEEEE. CDR3 region: CASSLLAGTNEQFF. DNA of the CDR3: TGTGCCAGCAGCTTGCTAGCGGGAACGAATGAGCAGTTCTTC.

The chain has TRBV10-3 and TRBJ2-3; possible D gene TRBD2, 5 bases. Per germline, CDR1 ENHRY and CDR2 SYGVKD. The CDR3 sequence is 15 residues long. V gave up 1 base and J gave up 1 base, with 9 bases separating them. CDR3 sequence (DNA): TGTGCCATCAGTGAGTTTGGGAGCGGCACAGATACGCAGTATTTT. Translating it yields CAISEFGSGTDTQYF.

This clone was counted once. The chain employs TRBV27 and TRBJ2-7, with 10 bases aligning to TRBD1. This CDR3 region has 15 residues. Germline loops: CDR1 MNHEY, CDR2 SMNVEV (reference sequence). Trimming removed 8 bases from V and 2 bases from J; junction bases left unmatched: 9. The CDR3 sequence is CASGWDRGVTYEQYF. The CDR3 bases are TGTGCCAGCGGGTGGGACAGGGGCGTAACCTACGAGCAGTACTTC.

This clone was detected only a few times. The chain uses TRBV28 and TRBJ1-2; D is undetermined. The CDR3 is made up of 12 amino acids. Trimming took 10 bases from V and 6 from J, leaving 15 bases between them. The germline V gene encodes CDR1 MDHEN and CDR2 SYDVKM. The CDR3 spells CATDGRRDGYTF. The CDR3, as DNA: TGTGCCACCGATGGGCGGCGGGATGGCTACACCTTC.

This clone appeared a single time. V and J are TRBV2 and TRBJ2-5, with D perhaps matching TRBD1 or TRBD2 (6 bases each). The CDR3 covers 12 residues. The V and J ends lost 7 bases and 5 bases respectively, with 11 bases between them. Germline CDR1 reads SNHLY; CDR2 reads FYNNEI. CDR3 region: CASKDSGETQYF. CDR3 in DNA: TGTGCCAGCAAGGACAGCGGGGAGACCCAGTACTTC.

This chain uses TRBV6-6 with TRBJ2-5, with D possibly TRBD1 on 6 matching bases. This CDR3 has 14 residues. Trimming shortened V by 5 bases and J by 3 bases, and 13 bases separated the two germline ends. Germline lookup yields CDR1 MNHNY and CDR2 SVGAGI (reference sequence). CDR3 sequence reads: CASSQHRVEETQYF. The CDR3 nucleotides read TGTGCCAGCAGTCAACACAGGGTGGAAGAGACCCAGTACTTC.

V gene TRBV4-1 combines with J gene TRBJ2-7, with D perhaps TRBD1 or TRBD2 (6 bases each). V shed 1 base and J shed 5 bases, with 12 bases lying between them. The germline CDR1 and CDR2 sequences are MGHRA and YSYEKL. The CDR3 has 14 residues. The CDR3 DNA sequence: TGCGCCAGCAGCCAAGTATCCGGGGGCCACGAGCAGTACTTC. It is translated as CASSQVSGGHEQYF.

This sequence joins TRBV10-3 and TRBJ2-5; D not resolved. In germline, CDR1 is ENHRY, CDR2 SYGVKD. The CDR3 runs 15 residues. The ends were cut back, 3 bases at V and 2 bases at J, with 13 bases in the middle. CDR3 sequence (DNA): TGTGCCATCAGTGATCAGGTCCGGCGGCAAGAGACCCAGTACTTC. This codes for CAISDQVRRQETQYF.

The V call is TRBV6-6, the J call TRBJ1-5; D unclear. V gave up 5 bases and J gave up 6 bases, with 8 bases separating them. CDR3 size: 12 residues. The germline gives CDR1 MNHNY, CDR2 SVGAGI (reference sequence). The CDR3 DNA reads as TGTGCCAGCAGTAACGGGCCTCAGCCCCAGCATTTT. Residues: CASSNGPQPQHF.

The rearrangement joins TRBV5-1 to TRBJ1-5; D might be TRBD1 (6 bases). The CDR3 totals 13 residues. CDR1 and CDR2 from the germline V gene are SGHRS and YFSETQ. V gave up 4 bases and J gave up 5 bases, with 10 bases separating them. The CDR3 here is CASSVQGDQPQHF. The DNA of the CDR3 is TGCGCCAGCAGCGTACAGGGCGATCAGCCCCAGCATTTT.

J is TRBJ1-3 and V is TRBV4-3; 8 positions match TRBD1. V lost 3 bases, J lost 0 bases, and 7 bases stayed unmatched. The CDR3 contains 17 residues. Germline CDR1 and CDR2: LGHNA and YSLEER. CDR3 sequence (DNA): TGCGCCAGCAGCCAGGGGACAGGTTCTGGCTCTGGAAACACCATATATTTT. It is translated as CASSQGTGSGSGNTIYF.

V is TRBV29-1 and J is TRBJ2-2; 16 positions match TRBD2. V lost 4 bases to trimming and J lost 2 bases; unmatched junction nucleotides: 19. There are 22 residues in the CDR3. The germline CDR1 and CDR2 sequences are SQVTM and ANQGSEA. This CDR3 is CSVACQRGLAGGFGRNTGELFF. CDR3 DNA: TGCAGCGTTGCCTGCCAGCGGGGACTAGCGGGAGGGTTTGGTCGTAACACCGGGGAGCTGTTTTTT.

The chain couples TRBV29-1 to TRBJ2-1; perhaps TRBD2 as D (5 bases). The CDR3 extends over 16 amino acids. The V gene's germline CDR1 is SQVTM and CDR2 ANQGSEA. V lost 3 bases and J 1 base, leaving 16 bases between the germline ends. CDR3: CSVDNPSPRSYNEQFF. The CDR3 nucleotides read TGCAGCGTTGATAATCCTAGCCCGAGATCCTACAATGAGCAGTTCTTC.

CDR3 in DNA: TGCGCCAGCAGCTTGACCTCACAAGAGACCCAGTACTTC. Protein: CASSLTSQETQYF. The chain recombines TRBV5-1 with TRBJ2-5, with no clear D. V was cut by 1 base and J by 2 bases, with 6 bases left in between. CDR3 length equals 13 residues. Germline V gene sequence: CDR1 SGHRS, CDR2 YFSETQ. The variable domain in full, completed from reference TRBV5-1 and TRBJ2-5, reads KAGVTQTPRYLIKTRGQQVTLSCSPISGHRSVSWYQQTPGQGLQFLFEYFSETQRNKGNFPGRFSGRQFSNSRSEMNVSTLELGDSALYLCASSLTSQETQYFGPGTRLLVL.

The V gene is TRBV19, the J gene TRBJ1-2; D is ambiguous. This CDR3 region has 13 residues. Germline V CDR1 and CDR2: LNHDA, SQIVND (reference sequence). The V end was cut by 3 bases, the J end by 4 bases, with 9 bases between. The chain's CDR3 is CASSILDGYGYTF. Here the CDR3 DNA reads TGTGCCAGTAGTATTCTAGACGGCTATGGCTACACCTTC. The entire variable domain, with the rest obtained from reference TRBV19 and TRBJ1-2, is as follows: DGGITQSPKYLFRKEGQNVTLSCEQNLNHDAMYWYRQDPGQGLRLIYYSQIVNDFQKGDIAEGYSVSREKKESFPLTVTSAQKNPTAFYLCASSILDGYGYTFGSGTRLTVV.

The chain uses TRBV30 and TRBJ1-1; the D is unclear. This CDR3 has 16 amino acids. The germline V gene encodes CDR1 GTSNPN and CDR2 SVGIG (reference sequence). V was shortened by 1 base and J by 1 base, with 16 bases between the two germline ends. The CDR3: CAWSASEPGANTEAFF. As DNA, the CDR3 is TGTGCCTGGAGTGCCTCCGAACCCGGAGCGAACACTGAAGCTTTCTTT.

The chain carries TRBV7-2 and TRBJ2-5; D remains unclear. Germline CDR1 SGHTA, CDR2 FQGNSA. The CDR3 runs 13 residues. The V and J ends lost 6 bases and 5 bases respectively, with 13 bases between them. CDR3 residues: CASRLPPGETQYF. The CDR3 region has the DNA TGTGCCAGCAGACTCCCCCCCGGGGAGACCCAGTACTTC.

This clone was picked up a small number of times. V is TRBV6-6 and J is TRBJ1-5; D is unresolved. The CDR3 has 13 residues. Germline lookup yields CDR1 MNHNY and CDR2 SVGAGI (reference sequence). Trimming pared 3 bases from V and 0 bases from J, leaving 3 bases between. Here the CDR3 DNA reads TGTGCCAGCAGTTATGATAGCAATCAGCCCCAGCATTTT. Its translation: CASSYDSNQPQHF.

The chain uses TRBV25-1 and TRBJ2-1; TRBD1 aligns across 9 bases. This CDR3 is built from 17 residues. Germline V CDR1 and CDR2: MGHDK, SYGVNS. V was clipped by 1 base and J by 0 bases; unmatched bases: 4. CDR3 sequence (DNA): TGTGCCAGCAGTGAATCAGGACAGGGGAGCTCCTACAATGAGCAGTTCTTC. Translating it yields CASSESGQGSSYNEQFF.